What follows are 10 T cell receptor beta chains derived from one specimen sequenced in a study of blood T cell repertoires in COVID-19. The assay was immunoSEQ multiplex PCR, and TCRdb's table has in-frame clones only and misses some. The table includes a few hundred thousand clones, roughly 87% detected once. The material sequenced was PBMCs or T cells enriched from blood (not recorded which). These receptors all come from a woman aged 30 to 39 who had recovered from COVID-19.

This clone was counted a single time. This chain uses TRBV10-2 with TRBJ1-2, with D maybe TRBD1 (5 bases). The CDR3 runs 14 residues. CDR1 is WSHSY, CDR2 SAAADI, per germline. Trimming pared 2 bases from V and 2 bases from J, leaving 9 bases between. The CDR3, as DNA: TGCGCCAGCAGTGAGGCCAGGGCCAACTATGGCTACACCTTC. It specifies CASSEARANYGYTF.

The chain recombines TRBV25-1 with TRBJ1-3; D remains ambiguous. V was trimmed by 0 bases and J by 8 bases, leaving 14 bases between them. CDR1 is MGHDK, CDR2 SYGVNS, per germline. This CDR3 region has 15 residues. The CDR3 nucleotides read TGTGCCAGCAGTGAATATGGGCTCGATCGACACACCATATATTTT. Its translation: CASSEYGLDRHTIYF.

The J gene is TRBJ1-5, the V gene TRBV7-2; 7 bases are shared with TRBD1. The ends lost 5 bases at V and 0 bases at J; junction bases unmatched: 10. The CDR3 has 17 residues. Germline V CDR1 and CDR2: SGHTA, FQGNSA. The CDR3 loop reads CASSTRTGKYSNQPQHF. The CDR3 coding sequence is TGTGCCAGCAGCACCCGGACAGGAAAATATAGCAATCAGCCCCAGCATTTT.

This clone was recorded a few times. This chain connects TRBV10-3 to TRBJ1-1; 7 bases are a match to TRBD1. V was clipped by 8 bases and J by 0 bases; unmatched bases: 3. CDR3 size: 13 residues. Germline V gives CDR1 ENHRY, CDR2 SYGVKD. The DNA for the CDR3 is TGTGCCATCGTGGACAGGATGAACACTGAAGCTTTCTTT. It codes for CAIVDRMNTEAFF.

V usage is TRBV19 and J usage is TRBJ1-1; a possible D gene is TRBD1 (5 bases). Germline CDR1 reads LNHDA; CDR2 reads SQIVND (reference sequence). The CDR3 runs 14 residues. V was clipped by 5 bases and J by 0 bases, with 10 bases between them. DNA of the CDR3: TGTGCCAGTAGTGGCAGGGAAATGAACACTGAAGCTTTCTTT. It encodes CASSGREMNTEAFF.

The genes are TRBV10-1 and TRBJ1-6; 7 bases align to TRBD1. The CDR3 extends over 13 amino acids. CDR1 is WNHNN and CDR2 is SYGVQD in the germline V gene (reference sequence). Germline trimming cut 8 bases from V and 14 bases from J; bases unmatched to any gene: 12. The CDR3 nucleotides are TGCGCCAGCCCGGGACAGCCCTTAGGGGCCCTCCACTTT. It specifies CASPGQPLGALHF.

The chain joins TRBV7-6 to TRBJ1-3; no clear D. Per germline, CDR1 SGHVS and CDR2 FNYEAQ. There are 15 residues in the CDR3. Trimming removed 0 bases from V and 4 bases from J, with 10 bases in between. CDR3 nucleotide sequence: TGTGCCAGCAGCTTAGCGGAGGGATCGGGAAACACCATATATTTT. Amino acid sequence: CASSLAEGSGNTIYF.

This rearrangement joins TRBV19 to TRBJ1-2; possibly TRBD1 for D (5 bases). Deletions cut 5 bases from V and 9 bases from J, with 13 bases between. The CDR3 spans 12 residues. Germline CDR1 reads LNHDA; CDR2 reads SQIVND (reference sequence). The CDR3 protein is CASSAGYWSYTF. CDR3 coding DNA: TGTGCCAGTAGTGCAGGGTACTGGAGCTACACCTTC.

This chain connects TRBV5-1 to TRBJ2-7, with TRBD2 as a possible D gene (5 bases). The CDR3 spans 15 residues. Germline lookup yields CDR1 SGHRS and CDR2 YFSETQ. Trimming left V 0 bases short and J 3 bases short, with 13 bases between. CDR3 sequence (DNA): TGCGCCAGCAGCTTGGTTGTCGCGGCGGGCTACGAGCAGTACTTC. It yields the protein CASSLVVAAGYEQYF.

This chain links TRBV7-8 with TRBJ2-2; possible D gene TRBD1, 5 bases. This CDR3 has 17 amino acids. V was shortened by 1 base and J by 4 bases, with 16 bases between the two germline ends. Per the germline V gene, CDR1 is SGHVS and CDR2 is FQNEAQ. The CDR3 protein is CASSLESPGQSTGELFF. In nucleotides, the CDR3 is TGTGCCAGCAGCTTAGAATCCCCCGGACAAAGCACCGGGGAGCTGTTTTTT.